A single sample is the source of the 29 T cell receptor beta chains below, sequenced in a study of shared clonotypes between healthy human individuals. Profiling relied on immunoSEQ multiplex PCR, and the TCRdb table lists in-frame clones only, not all of them. Among some 2,000,000 clones listed, about 95% were seen once. Sequencing was carried out using naive CD4+ T cells sorted from blood. Subset denoted: CD45RA+ positively selected. The origin of the receptors is a man between 18 and 35 years old in good health.

In its sample, this clone was seen once. The gene calls are TRBV5-1 and TRBJ1-2, with D perhaps TRBD1 (5 bases). The ends were cut back, 4 bases at V and 8 bases at J, with 18 bases in the middle. Germline V gives CDR1 SGHRS, CDR2 YFSETQ. This CDR3 contains 14 residues. The CDR3 bases are TGCGCCAGCAGCCCAGAACTAACAGAGGGGGGCTACACCTTC. Translation gives CASSPELTEGGYTF. Variable domain in full (rest from reference TRBV5-1 and TRBJ1-2): KAGVTQTPRYLIKTRGQQVTLSCSPISGHRSVSWYQQTPGQGLQFLFEYFSETQRNKGNFPGRFSGRQFSNSRSEMNVSTLELGDSALYLCASSPELTEGGYTFGSGTRLTVV.

The chain couples TRBV9 to TRBJ1-4; possibly TRBD1 for D (5 bases). The CDR3 has 15 residues. CDR1 and CDR2 from the germline V gene are SGDLS and YYNGEE. Trimming stripped 3 bases from V and 5 bases from J, with 14 bases between. The CDR3 here is CASSAQGMKNEKLFF. The DNA of the CDR3 is TGTGCCAGCAGCGCCCAGGGAATGAAAAATGAAAAACTGTTTTTT.

V gene TRBV5-1 combines with J gene TRBJ2-5; D may be TRBD1 (5 bases). The V gene lost 6 bases and the J gene lost 9 bases, with 18 bases spanning the gap. The CDR3 sequence is 13 residues long. Germline V gene sequence: CDR1 SGHRS, CDR2 YFSETQ. The CDR3 DNA sequence: TGCGCCAGCACCCCGGTAATGGGGCCAGCCCAGTACTTC. Translation: CASTPVMGPAQYF.

A note on this clone: A much larger clone sits a single nucleotide away, making a read error possible. This sample also contains other DNA sequences that code for the same CDR3. The rearrangement links TRBV7-2 to TRBJ2-1; D not resolved. CDR3 length: 15 residues. The V and J ends lost 0 bases and 0 bases respectively, with 6 bases between them. The germline gives CDR1 SGHTA, CDR2 FQGNSA. The chain's CDR3 is CASSLAGVSYNEQFF. The CDR3 region has the DNA TGTGCCAGCAGCTTAGCTGGGGTCTCCTACAATGAGCAGTTCTTC.

The V call is TRBV5-4, the J call TRBJ2-7; D gene ambiguous. The CDR3 totals 15 residues. The germline gives CDR1 SGHNT, CDR2 YYREEE (reference sequence). V gave up 4 bases and J gave up 0 bases, with 14 bases separating them. CDR3 nucleotides: TGTGCCAGCAGCGTATACCCGAGGAGCTCCTACGAGCAGTACTTC. Amino acids: CASSVYPRSSYEQYF.

This clone showed up just once. The gene calls are TRBV10-3 and TRBJ2-3, with D perhaps matching TRBD2 (6 bases). This CDR3 has 16 residues. CDR1 and CDR2 from the germline V gene are ENHRY and SYGVKD. V was shortened by 3 bases and J by 0 bases, with 13 bases between the two germline ends. Here the CDR3 reads CAISDLSSGSTDTQYF. The CDR3 DNA is TGTGCCATCAGTGACCTTTCCAGCGGGAGCACAGATACGCAGTATTTT.

This rearrangement joins TRBV11-3 to TRBJ1-1; unclear D gene. This CDR3 has 13 amino acids. The germline gives CDR1 SGHNT, CDR2 YENEEA. Trimming took 0 bases from V and 7 from J, leaving 9 bases between them. The CDR3 region is CASSLDRTDEAFF. CDR3 sequence (DNA): TGTGCCAGCAGCTTAGACCGGACGGATGAAGCTTTCTTT. The full variable domain, completed using reference TRBV11-3 and TRBJ1-1, is EAGVVQSPRYKIIEKKQPVAFWCNPISGHNTLYWYLQNLGQGPELLIRYENEEAVDDSQLPKDRFSAERLKGVDSTLKIQPAELGDSAVYLCASSLDRTDEAFFGQGTRLTVV.

The rearrangement uses TRBV18 and TRBJ2-2; D is unresolved. There are 15 residues in the CDR3. The V end lost 3 bases, the J end lost 0 bases, and 8 bases lay between the germline ends. Germline CDR1 KGHSH, CDR2 LQKENI. The CDR3 here is CASSPGVPNTGELFF. CDR3 DNA sequence: TGTGCCAGCTCACCCGGCGTTCCGAACACCGGGGAGCTGTTTTTT.

This sequence joins TRBV9 and TRBJ2-7; TRBD2 matches at 8 bases. The CDR3 length is 15 residues. Losses at the gene ends were 0 bases for V and 5 bases for J; bases not matched to a gene: 7. CDR1 and CDR2 (germline): SGDLS, YYNGEE. The CDR3 here is CASSVGRGGTHEQYF. CDR3 DNA sequence: TGTGCCAGCAGCGTAGGTCGGGGGGGCACGCACGAGCAGTACTTC.

About this clone: The same CDR3 also results from other DNA sequences found in this sample. This sequence joins TRBV5-1 and TRBJ1-3; D is unclear. The CDR3 is 15 amino acids. V dropped 2 bases and J dropped 1 base, with 10 bases sitting between them. Germline CDR1 and CDR2: SGHRS and YFSETQ. Here the CDR3 reads CASSFDGASGNTIYF. As DNA, the CDR3 is TGCGCCAGCAGCTTTGACGGAGCTTCTGGAAACACCATATATTTT.

The chain joins TRBV7-2 to TRBJ2-3; 8 nucleotides match TRBD1. Germline-derived CDR1 and CDR2 are SGHTA and FQGNSA. After removal of 5 bases from V and 5 bases from J, the junction contained 9 bases not matched to a gene. The CDR3 is made up of 15 amino acids. CDR3 sequence reads: CASSPGGAGKDTQYF. The CDR3 nucleotides read TGTGCCAGCAGCCCAGGGGGCGCGGGTAAAGATACGCAGTATTTT.

This chain's CDR3 is CAWTREGELYGYTF. The CDR3 coding sequence is TGTGCCTGGACCAGGGAGGGGGAACTTTATGGCTACACCTTC. The gene calls are TRBV30 and TRBJ1-2, with a tentative D call TRBD1 (6 bases). The V gene lost 4 bases and the J gene lost 5 bases, with 17 bases spanning the gap. Germline V gene lookup returns CDR1 GTSNPN and CDR2 SVGIG (reference sequence). This CDR3 has 14 amino acids. Supplemented by reference TRBV30 and TRBJ1-2, the full variable domain reads SQTIHQWPATLVQPVGSPLSLECTVEGTSNPNLYWYRQAAGRGLQLLFYSVGIGQISSEVPQNLSASRPQDRQFILSSKKLLLSDSGFYLCAWTREGELYGYTFGSGTRLTVV.

Of note for this clone: Other DNA sequences in this sample translate to the same CDR3. The rearrangement joins TRBV5-5 to TRBJ1-5; tentative D call: TRBD1 (6 bases). Germline CDR1 SGHKS, CDR2 YYEKEE (reference sequence). The germline V and J ends were trimmed by 4 bases and 4 bases, with 9 bases remaining between them. The CDR3 has 13 residues. The CDR3 DNA follows: TGTGCCAGCAGCAGGGACACGAATCAGCCCCAGCATTTT. This encodes CASSRDTNQPQHF.

Comment on this clone: Other DNA sequences in this specimen translate into the identical CDR3. The chain joins TRBV6-5 to TRBJ2-7; unclear D gene. The length of the CDR3 is 12 residues. Trimming cost V 2 bases and J 3 bases, with 5 bases left between them. The germline V gene has CDR1 MNHEY and CDR2 SVGAGI. CDR3 residues: CASSYTGYEQYF. The CDR3 nucleotides are TGTGCCAGCAGTTACACGGGCTACGAGCAGTACTTC.

The V gene is TRBV6-1, the J gene TRBJ1-6; no clear D gene. Germline assignment: CDR1 MNHNS and CDR2 SASEGT. The CDR3 length is 14 residues. V lost 3 bases, J lost 6 bases, and 9 bases lay in between. CDR3 nucleotides: TGTGCCAGCAGTGACGGCAGATCTAATTCACCCCTCCACTTT. This codes for CASSDGRSNSPLHF.

The chain recombines TRBV4-1 with TRBJ2-2, with 7 bases identical to TRBD1. This CDR3 region has 15 residues. Germline CDR1 is MGHRA and CDR2 is YSYEKL. J was trimmed by 5 bases and V by 2 bases; bases with no gene match: 5. This CDR3 is CASSQHDRATGELFF. CDR3 nucleotides: TGCGCCAGCAGCCAACACGACAGGGCGACCGGGGAGCTGTTTTTT.

The V call is TRBV2, the J call TRBJ1-1; D is perhaps TRBD1 (6 bases). V dropped 6 bases and J dropped 7 bases, with 15 bases sitting between them. CDR1 is SNHLY, CDR2 FYNNEI, per germline. This CDR3 comprises 13 residues. This chain's CDR3 is CASSPGTRGEAFF. CDR3 DNA: TGTGCCAGCAGCCCCGGGACAAGAGGTGAAGCTTTCTTT.

V is TRBV6-4 and J is TRBJ2-5; possibly TRBD2 for D (5 bases). V lost 5 bases and J lost 4, with 11 bases in between. This CDR3 has 13 amino acids. The germline V gene has CDR1 MRHNA and CDR2 SNTAGT. The CDR3 nucleotides read TGTGCCAGCAGTCACGAGGGTGGAGAGACCCAGTACTTC. As protein: CASSHEGGETQYF.

The chain links TRBV7-2 to TRBJ1-2, with 8 bases that match TRBD1. Germline CDR1 SGHTA, CDR2 FQGNSA. The CDR3 totals 16 residues. The V and J ends lost 1 base and 4 bases, in that order; junction bases with no gene match: 8. CDR3 sequence (DNA): TGTGCCAGCAGCTTAGTAGGCAGGGGGCTTTCCTATGGCTACACCTTC. This translates into CASSLVGRGLSYGYTF. Drawing the rest from reference TRBV7-2 and TRBJ1-2, the complete variable domain is GAGVSQSPSNKVTEKGKDVELRCDPISGHTALYWYRQSLGQGLEFLIYFQGNSAPDKSGLPSDRFSAERTGGSVSTLTIQRTQQEDSAVYLCASSLVGRGLSYGYTFGSGTRLTVV.

The V call is TRBV7-8, the J call TRBJ2-7; D unclear. The CDR3 extends over 11 amino acids. The ends were cut back, 7 bases at V and 9 bases at J, with 13 bases in the middle. Germline V gives CDR1 SGHVS, CDR2 FQNEAQ. As DNA, the CDR3 is TGTGCCAGCATGTCTTTTGATGGGCAGTACTTC. Translating it yields CASMSFDGQYF.

The V gene is TRBV5-8, the J gene TRBJ1-6; D unresolved. The CDR3 contains 14 residues. The germline V gene encodes CDR1 SGHTS and CDR2 YDEGEE. Trimming stripped 3 bases from V and 0 bases from J, with 4 bases between. In DNA, the CDR3 is TGTGCCAGCAGCTGGAGCTCCTATAATTCACCCCTCCACTTT. Translated, it gives CASSWSSYNSPLHF.

Note on this clone: The same CDR3 is also encoded by other DNA sequences in this sample. The chain recombines TRBV7-2 with TRBJ2-3; unclear D gene. Looked up from germline, CDR1 is SGHTA and CDR2 is FQGNSA. This CDR3 is 14 amino acids long. Between the trimmed V and J ends, which lost 3 bases and 3 bases, there was a span of 10 bases. The CDR3 protein is CASSFGVPTDTQYF. The CDR3 DNA reads TGTGCCAGCAGCTTCGGAGTCCCGACAGATACGCAGTATTTT.

This clone has only one observation. The V gene is TRBV6-5, the J gene TRBJ1-4; D remains ambiguous. V gave up 8 bases and J gave up 1 base, with 11 bases separating them. This CDR3 comprises 14 residues. CDR1 is MNHEY and CDR2 is SVGAGI in the germline V gene. This CDR3 is CASGPTLTNEKLFF. The CDR3 nucleotides read TGTGCCAGCGGCCCGACACTAACTAATGAAAAACTGTTTTTT.

The gene calls are TRBV10-3 and TRBJ2-5, with 8 bases that match TRBD1. Trimming took 0 bases from V and 5 from J; bases not matched to a gene: 8. The germline CDR1 and CDR2 sequences are ENHRY and SYGVKD. CDR3 length: 16 residues. The CDR3, as DNA: TGTGCCATCAGTGAGTCGAGTCAGGGGGCCGGGGAGACCCAGTACTTC. Protein sequence: CAISESSQGAGETQYF.

This clone was picked up a small number of times. The J gene is TRBJ1-4, the V gene TRBV27; tentative D call: TRBD1 (5 bases). V was trimmed by 2 bases and J by 1 base, leaving 8 bases between them. The CDR3 spans 15 residues. CDR1 is MNHEY and CDR2 is SMNVEV in the germline V gene (reference sequence). The CDR3 here is CASSLRGGTNEKLFF. CDR3 sequence (DNA): TGTGCCAGCAGTTTAAGGGGTGGAACTAATGAAAAACTGTTTTTT.

The chain has TRBV5-4 and TRBJ2-5; D tentatively reads TRBD1 or TRBD2 (5 bases each). The CDR3 runs 13 residues. CDR1 and CDR2 from the germline V gene are SGHNT and YYREEE (reference sequence). V was shortened by 2 bases and J by 3 bases, with 8 bases between the two germline ends. CDR3 in amino acids: CASSFGTEETQYF. The DNA for the CDR3 is TGTGCCAGCAGCTTCGGGACCGAAGAGACCCAGTACTTC.

The chain carries TRBV10-2 and TRBJ2-3; no firm D call. The CDR3 contains 11 residues. The germline gives CDR1 WSHSY, CDR2 SAAADI. V was shortened by 3 bases and J by 8 bases, with 6 bases between the two germline ends. The CDR3 sequence is CASSEGPTQYF. The CDR3 bases are TGCGCCAGCAGTGAAGGACCTACGCAGTATTTT.

The count of this clone is one. This chain uses TRBV6-6 with TRBJ1-1, with D uncertain. Germline values: CDR1 MNHNY, CDR2 SVGAGI (reference sequence). The V and J ends lost 2 bases and 4 bases respectively, with 8 bases between them. The CDR3 length is 13 residues. The CDR3 DNA sequence: TGTGCCAGCAGTTACGAGGGATCCACTGAAGCTTTCTTT. Its protein is CASSYEGSTEAFF.

J is TRBJ1-2 and V is TRBV7-9, with a tentative D call TRBD1 (6 bases). V shed 5 bases and J shed 2 bases, with 9 bases lying between them. The length of the CDR3 is 13 residues. Germline V lookup: CDR1 SEHNR, CDR2 FQNEAQ (reference sequence). As DNA, the CDR3 is TGTGCCAGCAGCCCGCAGGGGAACTATGGCTACACCTTC. Protein product: CASSPQGNYGYTF.